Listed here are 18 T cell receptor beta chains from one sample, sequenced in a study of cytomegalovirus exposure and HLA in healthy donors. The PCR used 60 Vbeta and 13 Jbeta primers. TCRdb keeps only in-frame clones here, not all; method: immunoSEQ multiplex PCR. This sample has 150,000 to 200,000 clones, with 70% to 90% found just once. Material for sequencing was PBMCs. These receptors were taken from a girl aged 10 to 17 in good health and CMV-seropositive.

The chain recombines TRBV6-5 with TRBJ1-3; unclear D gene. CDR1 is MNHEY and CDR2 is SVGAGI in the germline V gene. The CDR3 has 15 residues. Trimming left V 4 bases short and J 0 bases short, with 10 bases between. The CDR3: CASSFRRGSGNTIYF. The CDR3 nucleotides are TGTGCCAGCAGTTTCCGGCGGGGCTCTGGAAACACCATATATTTT.

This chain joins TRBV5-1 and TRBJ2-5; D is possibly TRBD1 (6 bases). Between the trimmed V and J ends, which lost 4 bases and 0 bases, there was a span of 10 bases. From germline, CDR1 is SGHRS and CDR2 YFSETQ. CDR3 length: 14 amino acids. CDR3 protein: CASSPRTDQETQYF. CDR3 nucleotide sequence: TGCGCCAGCAGCCCCAGGACAGACCAAGAGACCCAGTACTTC.

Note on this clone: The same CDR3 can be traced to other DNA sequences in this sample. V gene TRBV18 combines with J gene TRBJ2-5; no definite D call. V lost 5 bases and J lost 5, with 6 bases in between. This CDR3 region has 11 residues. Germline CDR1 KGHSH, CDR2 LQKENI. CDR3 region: CASSAQETQYF. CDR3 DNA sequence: TGTGCCAGCTCAGCCCAGGAGACCCAGTACTTC.

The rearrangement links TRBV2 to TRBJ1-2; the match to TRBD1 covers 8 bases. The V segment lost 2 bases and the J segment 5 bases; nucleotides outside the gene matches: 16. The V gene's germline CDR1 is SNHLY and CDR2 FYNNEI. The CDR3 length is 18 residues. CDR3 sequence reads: CASSEWVILDREGYGYTF. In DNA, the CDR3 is TGTGCCAGCAGTGAATGGGTGATCTTGGACAGGGAGGGGTATGGCTACACCTTC.

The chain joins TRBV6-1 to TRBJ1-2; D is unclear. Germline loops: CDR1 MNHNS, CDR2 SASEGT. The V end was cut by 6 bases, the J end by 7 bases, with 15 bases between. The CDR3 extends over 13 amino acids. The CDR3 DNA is TGTGCCAGCAGGGTGGACTTAACGGGTGGCTACACCTTC. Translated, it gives CASRVDLTGGYTF.

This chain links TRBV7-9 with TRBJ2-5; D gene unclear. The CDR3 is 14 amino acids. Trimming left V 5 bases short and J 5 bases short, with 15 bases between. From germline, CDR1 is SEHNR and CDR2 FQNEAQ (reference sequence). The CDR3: CASSPKLDPETQYF. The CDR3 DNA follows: TGTGCCAGCAGCCCAAAGTTAGATCCCGAGACCCAGTACTTC.

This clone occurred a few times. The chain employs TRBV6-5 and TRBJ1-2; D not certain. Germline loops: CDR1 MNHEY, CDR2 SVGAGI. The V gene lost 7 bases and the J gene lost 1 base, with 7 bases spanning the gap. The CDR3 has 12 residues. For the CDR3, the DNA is TGTGCCAGCACCCAAAATAACTATGGCTACACCTTC. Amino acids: CASTQNNYGYTF.

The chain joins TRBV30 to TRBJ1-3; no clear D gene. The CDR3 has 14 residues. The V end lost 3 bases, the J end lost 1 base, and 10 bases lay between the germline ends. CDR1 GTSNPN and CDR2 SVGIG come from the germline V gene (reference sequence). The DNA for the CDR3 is TGTGCCTGGAGGACCGAGGGTTCTGGAAACACCATATATTTT. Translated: CAWRTEGSGNTIYF.

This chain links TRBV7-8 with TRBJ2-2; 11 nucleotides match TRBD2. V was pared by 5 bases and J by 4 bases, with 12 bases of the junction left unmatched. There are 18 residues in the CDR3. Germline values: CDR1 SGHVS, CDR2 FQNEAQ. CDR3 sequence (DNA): TGTGCCAGCAGCCCGCGGGGTAGCGGGGGGGCAGGCACCGGGGAGCTGTTTTTT. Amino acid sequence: CASSPRGSGGAGTGELFF. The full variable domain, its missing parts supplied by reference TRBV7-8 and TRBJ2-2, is GAGVSQSPRYKVAKRGQDVALRCDPISGHVSLFWYQQALGQGPEFLTYFQNEAQLDKSGLPSDRFFAERPEGSVSTLKIQRTQQEDSAVYLCASSPRGSGGAGTGELFFGEGSRLTVL.

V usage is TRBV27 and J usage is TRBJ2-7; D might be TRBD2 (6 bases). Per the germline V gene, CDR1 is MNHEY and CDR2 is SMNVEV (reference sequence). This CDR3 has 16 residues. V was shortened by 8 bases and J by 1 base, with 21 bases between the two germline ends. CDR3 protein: CASGPFGWGDSYEQYF. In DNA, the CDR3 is TGTGCCAGCGGTCCCTTTGGGTGGGGGGATTCCTACGAGCAGTACTTC.

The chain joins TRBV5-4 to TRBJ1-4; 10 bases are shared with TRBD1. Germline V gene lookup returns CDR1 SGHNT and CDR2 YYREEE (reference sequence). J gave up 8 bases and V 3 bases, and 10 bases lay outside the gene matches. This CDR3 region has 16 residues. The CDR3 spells CASSSGTGVSVEKLFF. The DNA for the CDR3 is TGTGCCAGCAGCTCCGGGACAGGGGTTTCCGTGGAAAAACTGTTTTTT. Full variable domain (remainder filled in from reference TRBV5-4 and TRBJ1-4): ETGVTQSPTHLIKTRGQQVTLRCSSQSGHNTVSWYQQALGQGPQFIFQYYREEENGRGNFPPRFSGLQFPNYSSELNVNALELDDSALYLCASSSGTGVSVEKLFFGSGTQLSVL.

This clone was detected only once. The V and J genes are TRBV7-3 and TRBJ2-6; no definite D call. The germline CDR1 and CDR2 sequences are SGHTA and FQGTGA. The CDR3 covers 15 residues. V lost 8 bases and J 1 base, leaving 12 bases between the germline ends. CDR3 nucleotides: TGTGCCAGCTCCCTCGGAGTGTCTGGGGCCAACGTCCTGACTTTC. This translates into CASSLGVSGANVLTF.

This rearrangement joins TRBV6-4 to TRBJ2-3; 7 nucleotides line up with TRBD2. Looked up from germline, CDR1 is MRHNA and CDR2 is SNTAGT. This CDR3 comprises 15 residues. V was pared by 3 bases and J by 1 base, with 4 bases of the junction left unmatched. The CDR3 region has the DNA TGTGCCAGCAGTGAGGCGGCGGGGGGCACAGATACGCAGTATTTT. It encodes CASSEAAGGTDTQYF.

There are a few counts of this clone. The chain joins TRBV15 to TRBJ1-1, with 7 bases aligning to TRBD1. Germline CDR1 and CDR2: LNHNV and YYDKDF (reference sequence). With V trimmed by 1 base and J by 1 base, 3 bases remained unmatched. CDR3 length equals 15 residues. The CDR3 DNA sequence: TGTGCCACCAGCAGAGCAGGGGGTGGGAACACTGAAGCTTTCTTT. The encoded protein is CATSRAGGGNTEAFF.

CDR3 bases: TGTGCCAGCAGTCTGAAGAGCGGGGGAGCAATCTCTAGCACAGATACGCAGTATTTT. Translation: CASSLKSGGAISSTDTQYF. The chain recombines TRBV27 with TRBJ2-3; TRBD2 matches at 8 bases. The CDR3 spans 19 residues. Germline values: CDR1 MNHEY, CDR2 SMNVEV (reference sequence). J was trimmed by 0 bases and V by 5 bases; bases with no gene match: 16.

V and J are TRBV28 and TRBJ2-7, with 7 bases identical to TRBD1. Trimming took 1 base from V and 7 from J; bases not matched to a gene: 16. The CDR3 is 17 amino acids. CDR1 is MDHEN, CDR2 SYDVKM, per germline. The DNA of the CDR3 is TGTGCCAGCAGTTTATTAGAATACCGGGACAGCCCTCGTGAGCAGTACTTC. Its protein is CASSLLEYRDSPREQYF.

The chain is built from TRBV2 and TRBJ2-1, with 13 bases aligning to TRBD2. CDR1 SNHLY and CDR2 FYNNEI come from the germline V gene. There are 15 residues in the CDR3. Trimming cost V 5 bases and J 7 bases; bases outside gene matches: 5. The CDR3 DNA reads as TGTGCCAGCAGTCCGACTAGCGGGGGGACGAATGAGCAGTTCTTC. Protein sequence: CASSPTSGGTNEQFF.

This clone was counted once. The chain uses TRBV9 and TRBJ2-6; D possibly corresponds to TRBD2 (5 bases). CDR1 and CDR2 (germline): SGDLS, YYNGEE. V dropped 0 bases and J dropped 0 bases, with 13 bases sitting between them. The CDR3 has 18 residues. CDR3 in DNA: TGTGCCAGCAGCGTAGAACGAGGGTTCAGCTCTGGGGCCAACGTCCTGACTTTC. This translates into CASSVERGFSSGANVLTF.